The 15 T cell receptor beta chains below all came from one sample that was sequenced in a study of T cell repertoires in cytomegalovirus infection. MiXCR, run by TCRdb on the reads, gives a single entry per CDR3 protein. Counted here are 150,000 to 200,000 distinct CDR3 sequences, about an eighth occurring once; the ten biggest clones make up 20% to 30%. Sequencing used PBMCs. These receptors were collected from a human donor in good health (CMV status not recorded). Some clones in this sample may be carry-over from other donors' samples.

This clonotype was counted ten times or more. The gene calls are TRBV10-3 and TRBJ2-5; 8 bases fit TRBD2. V was pared by 2 bases and J by 2 bases, with 19 bases of the junction left unmatched. Germline lookup yields CDR1 ENHRY and CDR2 SYGVKD. The CDR3 has 20 amino acids. The CDR3 DNA sequence: TGTGCCATCAGTGAGACGGCCTTTGCGGGGGGCCGAGGGCTTCAAGAGACCCAGTACTTC. Translated: CAISETAFAGGRGLQETQYF.

The chain employs TRBV5-4 and TRBJ2-1, with 12 bases matching TRBD2. The CDR3 consists of 17 residues. Germline values: CDR1 SGHNT, CDR2 YYREEE (reference sequence). V shed 2 bases and J 0 bases; nucleotides not matched to a gene: 3. The CDR3 reads CASSLPTSGGSYNEQFF. CDR3 DNA: TGTGCCAGCAGCTTACCGACTAGCGGGGGCTCCTACAATGAGCAGTTCTTC.

This clonotype was seen repeatedly, ten times or more. This chain uses TRBV6-6 with TRBJ2-1; TRBD1 matches 7 bases. Trimming took 4 bases from V and 2 from J; bases not matched to a gene: 8. Looked up from germline, CDR1 is MNHNY and CDR2 is SVGAGI (reference sequence). The CDR3 consists of 16 residues. CDR3 loop: CASSFLGQETYNEQFF. The DNA for the CDR3 is TGTGCCAGCAGTTTCCTCGGACAGGAGACCTACAATGAGCAGTTCTTC.

This chain links TRBV28 with TRBJ2-4; no definite D call. V dropped 0 bases and J dropped 2 bases, with 5 bases sitting between them. The CDR3 runs 14 residues. Germline CDR1 and CDR2: MDHEN and SYDVKM. The CDR3 sequence: CASSLWGSKNIQYF. The DNA of the CDR3 is TGTGCCAGCAGTTTATGGGGTTCCAAAAACATTCAGTACTTC.

A few counts support this clonotype. V is TRBV20-1 and J is TRBJ2-1; 8 bases line up with TRBD2. CDR1 and CDR2 from the germline V gene are DFQATT and SNEGSKA (reference sequence). J gave up 10 bases and V 0 bases, and 5 bases lay outside the gene matches. This CDR3 has 13 amino acids. CDR3: CSARDSGAGEQFF. The CDR3 DNA sequence: TGCAGTGCTAGAGATAGCGGGGCTGGAGAGCAGTTCTTC.

This clonotype was seen repeatedly, ten times or more. This chain joins TRBV4-3 and TRBJ1-1; D is undetermined. CDR3 size: 13 residues. Germline lookup yields CDR1 LGHNA and CDR2 YSLEER. The V gene lost 1 base and the J gene lost 1 base, with 4 bases spanning the gap. The CDR3 region has the DNA TGCGCCAGCAGCCAAGGTCAGAACACTGAAGCTTTCTTT. Amino acid sequence: CASSQGQNTEAFF.

This clonotype was counted ten times or more. The rearrangement joins TRBV7-9 to TRBJ2-7; D is unclear. Trimming removed 3 bases at V and 4 bases at J, with 10 bases between. Germline CDR1 SEHNR, CDR2 FQNEAQ (reference sequence). This CDR3 is 13 amino acids long. CDR3 in amino acids: CASSLTQPYEQYF. In DNA form, the CDR3 reads TGTGCCAGCAGCTTGACACAACCGTACGAGCAGTACTTC.

This clonotype was seen ten or more times. The CDR3 region has the DNA TGTGCCAGCAGCTTAGTAGCGCTTAGCACAGATACGCAGTATTTT. It is translated as CASSLVALSTDTQYF. The chain employs TRBV7-2 and TRBJ2-3; tentative D call: TRBD2 (5 bases). Trimming cost V 1 base and J 0 bases, with 8 bases left between them. CDR1 and CDR2 (germline): SGHTA, FQGNSA. The CDR3 is 15 amino acids.

At least ten counts were recorded for this clonotype. The rearrangement uses TRBV7-3 and TRBJ1-6, with unresolved D. In germline, CDR1 is SGHTA, CDR2 FQGTGA. Trimming shortened V by 1 base and J by 0 bases, and 13 bases separated the two germline ends. This CDR3 contains 18 residues. CDR3 nucleotides: TGTGCCAGCAGCTTAAGTTTTGGCAACTTCTCCTATAATTCACCCCTCCACTTT. Protein sequence: CASSLSFGNFSYNSPLHF.

This clonotype was seen just once. This could be a read error, since a much larger clone is one nucleotide away. The chain has TRBV27 and TRBJ1-1; maybe TRBD1 (5 bases). The CDR3 covers 13 residues. CDR1 is MNHEY and CDR2 is SMNVEV in the germline V gene (reference sequence). CDR3 nucleotide sequence: TGTGCCAGCGCCCATAGGGGAAACATTGAAGCTTTCTTT. Its protein is CASAHRGNIEAFF.

V is TRBV12-5 and J is TRBJ1-1, with TRBD1 matching over 7 bases. With 4 bases clipped from V and 3 bases from J, the junction kept 8 bases outside the gene matches. The CDR3 has 15 amino acids. Germline CDR1 LGHNT, CDR2 FRNRAP. The CDR3 DNA follows: TGTGCTAGTGGTTCCACGACAGGGTACCACACTGAAGCTTTCTTT. Protein sequence: CASGSTTGYHTEAFF.

In its sample, this clonotype was seen a few times. The J gene is TRBJ1-5, the V gene TRBV20-1; D gene uncertain. Per the germline V gene, CDR1 is DFQATT and CDR2 is SNEGSKA (reference sequence). The CDR3 spans 13 residues. Trimming shortened V by 4 bases and J by 0 bases, and 7 bases separated the two germline ends. CDR3 region: CSATRLSNQPQHF. The CDR3 nucleotides are TGCAGTGCTACACGACTTAGCAATCAGCCCCAGCATTTT.

This rearrangement joins TRBV7-9 to TRBJ2-3, with TRBD2 identical over 7 bases. The CDR3 is made up of 15 amino acids. From germline, CDR1 is SEHNR and CDR2 FQNEAQ (reference sequence). With V trimmed by 5 bases and J by 2 bases, 7 bases remained unmatched. Written as DNA, the CDR3 is TGTGCCAGCAGCAGAAGCGGGGCCCTCACAGATACGCAGTATTTT. Protein sequence: CASSRSGALTDTQYF.

This clonotype was observed at least ten times. The CDR3 DNA follows: TGCGCCAGCAGCGACGGGACCCTGAACACCGGGGAGCTGTTTTTT. It is translated as CASSDGTLNTGELFF. The V and J genes are TRBV5-1 and TRBJ2-2; D tentatively reads TRBD1 or TRBD2 (5 bases each). The germline gives CDR1 SGHRS, CDR2 YFSETQ. Trimming stripped 4 bases from V and 1 base from J, with 11 bases between. The CDR3 runs 15 residues.

This clonotype was detected ten times or more. V is TRBV11-2 and J is TRBJ1-4; D might be TRBD1 (5 bases). The germline V and J ends were trimmed by 5 bases and 10 bases, with 17 bases remaining between them. This CDR3 comprises 14 residues. From germline, CDR1 is SGHAT and CDR2 FQNNGV. The CDR3 spells CASSLAGNVRKLFF. In DNA, the CDR3 is TGTGCCAGCAGCCTAGCAGGGAACGTCAGAAAACTGTTTTTT.